The next 13 T cell receptor beta chains were all read from a single sample in a study of T-cell reconstitution after alpha-beta-depleted transplantation in children. Unique molecular identifiers were incorporated during preparation of the TCRbeta library. Using its own MiXCR run on the PCR reads, TCRdb lists one record per CDR3 protein. The data show 200,000 to 250,000 distinct CDR3 sequences, with 12% seen just once and 2.6% held by the top ten. The sample consisted of PBMCs from the stem cell graft donor, taken from the stem cell graft. These receptors were obtained from a human donor who donated a stem cell graft to a child with acute lymphoblastic leukemia.

This clonotype was recorded many times. In nucleotides, the CDR3 is TGTGCCAGCAGTTTAAATCGAGGGATACACACTGAAGCTTTCTTT. Translated, it gives CASSLNRGIHTEAFF. The V and J genes are TRBV12-3 or TRBV12-4 and TRBJ1-1; D not resolved. V lost 2 bases and J 3 bases, leaving 13 bases between the germline ends. This CDR3 spans 15 amino acids.

This clonotype was observed a few times. V usage is TRBV27 and J usage is TRBJ1-3; weak D call: TRBD1 (6 bases). Germline V gene sequence: CDR1 MNHEY, CDR2 SMNVEV (reference sequence). The CDR3 is made up of 14 amino acids. Trimming shortened V by 4 bases and J by 5 bases, and 12 bases separated the two germline ends. The CDR3: CASSSRTDRNTIYF. The CDR3 nucleotides are TGTGCCAGCAGTTCGCGGACAGATAGAAACACCATATATTTT.

This clonotype appeared many times. The chain combines TRBV27 with TRBJ2-1; 9 nucleotides match TRBD2. V lost 4 bases and J lost 6; bases outside the gene matches: 7. This CDR3 has 15 residues. From germline, CDR1 is MNHEY and CDR2 SMNVEV (reference sequence). CDR3 in amino acids: CASSSGARGGNEQFF. The CDR3 DNA follows: TGTGCCAGCAGTTCGGGGGCGCGGGGGGGCAATGAGCAGTTCTTC.

There are many counts of this clonotype. The gene calls are TRBV7-6 and TRBJ1-2, with TRBD1 matching 7 bases. Germline loops: CDR1 SGHVS, CDR2 FNYEAQ. The CDR3 loop spans 12 amino acids. V shed 8 bases, J shed 6 bases, and the junction held 6 bases outside the gene matches. Here the CDR3 reads CASGATGNGYTF. CDR3 bases: TGTGCCAGCGGGGCGACAGGGAATGGCTACACCTTC.

V and J are TRBV28 and TRBJ2-7; D gene uncertain. The CDR3 covers 12 residues. Germline CDR1 is MDHEN and CDR2 is SYDVKM. The ends were cut back, 6 bases at V and 5 bases at J, with 11 bases in the middle. CDR3 nucleotides: TGTGCCAGCAGCGCTGGCCTCCACGAGCAGTACTTC. Amino acid sequence: CASSAGLHEQYF. The full variable domain, with the rest looked up from reference TRBV28 and TRBJ2-7, is DVKVTQSSRYLVKRTGEKVFLECVQDMDHENMFWYRQDPGLGLRLIYFSYDVKMKEKGDIPEGYSVSREKKERFSLILESASTNQTSMYLCASSAGLHEQYFGPGTRLTVT.

In its sample, this clonotype was seen many times. V gene TRBV25-1 combines with J gene TRBJ2-3; D not resolved. Germline V gives CDR1 MGHDK, CDR2 SYGVNS. Between the trimmed V and J ends, which lost 7 bases and 6 bases, there was a span of 11 bases. The CDR3 is made up of 12 amino acids. Here the CDR3 DNA reads TGTGCCAGCACCCCTTACGGGGATACGCAGTATTTT. Protein sequence: CASTPYGDTQYF.

There are many counts of this clonotype. The CDR3 DNA follows: TGTGCCAGCACCTTAGAGGGGGCGGGAAACATTCAGTACTTC. This encodes CASTLEGAGNIQYF. This chain joins TRBV28 and TRBJ2-4; 7 bases agree with TRBD1. After removal of 7 bases from V and 6 bases from J, the junction contained 9 bases not matched to a gene. CDR1 and CDR2 (germline): MDHEN, SYDVKM. The CDR3 consists of 14 residues.

This clonotype showed up many times. The CDR3 DNA reads TGCAGTGCTAAAACCTCCCTGAATTCACCCCTCCACTTT. It translates to CSAKTSLNSPLHF. The gene calls are TRBV20-1 and TRBJ1-6; D uncertain. Trimming cost V 4 bases and J 7 bases, with 11 bases left between them. This CDR3 has 13 residues. Germline CDR1 and CDR2: DFQATT and SNEGSKA (reference sequence).

This clonotype has a count of ten or more. The chain has TRBV5-6 and TRBJ1-2; the D gene is possibly TRBD1 (5 bases). There are 15 residues in the CDR3. Germline values: CDR1 SGHDT, CDR2 YYEEEE. Trimming cost V 4 bases and J 6 bases, with 19 bases left between them. CDR3 nucleotide sequence: TGTGCCAGCAGCCCGGGACCGGACCTGGTTAATGGCTACACCTTC. Encoded protein: CASSPGPDLVNGYTF.

A note on this clonotype: This may be a read error, as it is one base from a much larger clone. The V call is TRBV29-1, the J call TRBJ1-1, with 8 positions matching TRBD1. The CDR3 is 17 residues long. CDR1 SQVTM and CDR2 ANQGSEA come from the germline V gene. CDR3 sequence: CSAEVGRDRPMNTEAFF. The CDR3 coding sequence is TGCAGCGCTGAAGTGGGGAGGGACAGGCCGATGAACACTGAAGCTTTCTTT.

The chain recombines TRBV29-1 with TRBJ1-1, with 10 bases that match TRBD1. The length of the CDR3 is 12 residues. The ends lost 6 bases at V and 6 bases at J; junction bases unmatched: 4. Germline CDR1 and CDR2: SQVTM and ANQGSEA. CDR3 residues: CSVGGQGSEAFF. The CDR3 DNA follows: TGCAGCGTCGGGGGACAGGGGTCTGAAGCTTTCTTT.

The chain employs TRBV28 and TRBJ2-1; TRBD1 is a possible D gene (5 bases). V gave up 10 bases and J gave up 0 bases, with 13 bases separating them. Germline CDR1 is MDHEN and CDR2 is SYDVKM. The CDR3 runs 14 residues. Written as DNA, the CDR3 is TGTGCCACCTCCCCCACAGGCTCCTACAATGAGCAGTTCTTC. Its translation is CATSPTGSYNEQFF.

This clonotype was seen many times. This chain joins TRBV7-9 and TRBJ2-7; D might be TRBD2 (6 bases). Germline-derived CDR1 and CDR2 are SEHNR and FQNEAQ (reference sequence). CDR3 length: 14 residues. Trimming cost V 2 bases and J 6 bases, with 14 bases left between them. The CDR3 protein is CASSLSGVSGEQYF. CDR3 DNA: TGTGCCAGCAGCTTATCGGGGGTTTCTGGCGAGCAGTACTTC.